The present T cell receptor beta chain was sequenced within a study of shared clonotypes between healthy human individuals. Study-wide points: Shared clonotypes across all four donors exceeded non-shared ones in generation probability.

Those who donated were healthy HIV-negative adults, with no recent acute infections or vaccinations reported. The data were produced by immunoSEQ multiplex PCR, yet TCRdb's version contains in-frame clones alone and is incomplete. The sample records 500,000 or so clones, approximately 95% being singletons. This CDR3 contains 14 residues. The ends lost 4 bases at V and 4 bases at J; junction bases unmatched: 7. Germline assignment: CDR1 MDHEN and CDR2 SYDVKM. Comment on this clone: Its antigen remains unidentified.

The chain recombines TRBV28 with TRBJ2-7; 7 bases are a match to TRBD2. The sequencing sample was made of naive CD4+ T cells sorted from blood. The subset: CD45RA+ positively selected. This TCR came from a woman aged 30 to 39 in good health. The CDR3 loop is CASSSGGSAYEQYF. The CDR3 DNA sequence: TGTGCCAGCAGTTCTGGCGGGAGCGCGTACGAGCAGTACTTC.